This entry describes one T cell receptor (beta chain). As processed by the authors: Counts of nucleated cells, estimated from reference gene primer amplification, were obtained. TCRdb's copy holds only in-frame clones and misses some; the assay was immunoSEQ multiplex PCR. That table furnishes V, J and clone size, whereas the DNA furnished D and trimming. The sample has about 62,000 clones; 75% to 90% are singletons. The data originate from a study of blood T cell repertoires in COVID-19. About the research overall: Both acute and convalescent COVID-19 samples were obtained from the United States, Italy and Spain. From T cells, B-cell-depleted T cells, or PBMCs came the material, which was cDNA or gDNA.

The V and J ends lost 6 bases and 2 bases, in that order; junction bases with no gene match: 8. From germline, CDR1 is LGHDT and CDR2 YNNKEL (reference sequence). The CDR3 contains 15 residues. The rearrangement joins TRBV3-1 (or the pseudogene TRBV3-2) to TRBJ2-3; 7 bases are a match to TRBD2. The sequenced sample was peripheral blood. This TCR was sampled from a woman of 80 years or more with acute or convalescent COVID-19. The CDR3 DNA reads TGTGCCAGCAGTCAACCCAGCGGGAACACAGATACGCAGTATTTT. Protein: CASSQPSGNTDTQYF.